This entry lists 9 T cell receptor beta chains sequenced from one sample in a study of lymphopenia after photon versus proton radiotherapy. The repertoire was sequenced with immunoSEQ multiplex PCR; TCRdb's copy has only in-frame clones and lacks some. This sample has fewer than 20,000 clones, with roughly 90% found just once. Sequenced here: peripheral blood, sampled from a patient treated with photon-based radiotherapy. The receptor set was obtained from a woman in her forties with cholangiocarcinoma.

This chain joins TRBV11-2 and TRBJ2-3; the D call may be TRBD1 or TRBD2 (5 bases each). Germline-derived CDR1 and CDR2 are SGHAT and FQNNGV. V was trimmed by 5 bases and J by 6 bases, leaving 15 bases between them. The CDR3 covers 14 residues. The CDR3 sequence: CASSPYGGGDTQYF. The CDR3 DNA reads TGTGCCAGCAGCCCGTATGGGGGTGGGGATACGCAGTATTTT.

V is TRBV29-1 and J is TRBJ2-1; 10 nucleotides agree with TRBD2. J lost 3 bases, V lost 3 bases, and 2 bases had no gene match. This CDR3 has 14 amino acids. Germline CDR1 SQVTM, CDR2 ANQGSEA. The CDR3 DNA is TGCAGCGTTGACGGACTAGCGGACTACAATGAGCAGTTCTTC. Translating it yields CSVDGLADYNEQFF.

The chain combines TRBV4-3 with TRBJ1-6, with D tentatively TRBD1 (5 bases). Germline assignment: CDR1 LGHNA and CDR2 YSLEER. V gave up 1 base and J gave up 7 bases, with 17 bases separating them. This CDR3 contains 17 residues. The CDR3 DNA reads TGCGCCAGCAGCCAAGCTGGGGCCAGCCTGGGCAATTCACCCCTCCACTTT. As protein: CASSQAGASLGNSPLHF.

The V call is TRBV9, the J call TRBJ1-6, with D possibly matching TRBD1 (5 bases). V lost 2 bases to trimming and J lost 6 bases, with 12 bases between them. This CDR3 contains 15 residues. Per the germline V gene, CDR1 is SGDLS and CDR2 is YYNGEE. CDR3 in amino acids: CASSVEGVANSPLHF. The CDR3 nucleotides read TGTGCCAGCAGCGTTGAAGGGGTAGCTAATTCACCCCTCCACTTT.

The CDR3 region is CASSVRRNEKLFF. CDR3 nucleotide sequence: TGTGCCAGCAGCGTCAGGCGGAATGAAAAACTGTTTTTT. The V gene is TRBV7-2, the J gene TRBJ1-4; D gene uncertain. V lost 5 bases and J lost 5, with 9 bases in between. The CDR3 is 13 amino acids. The germline V gene encodes CDR1 SGHTA and CDR2 FQGNSA.

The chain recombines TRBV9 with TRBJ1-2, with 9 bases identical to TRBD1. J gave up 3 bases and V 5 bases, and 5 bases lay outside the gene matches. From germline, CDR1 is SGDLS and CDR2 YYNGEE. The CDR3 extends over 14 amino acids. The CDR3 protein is CASRSDRGDYGYTF. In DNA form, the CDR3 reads TGTGCCAGCAGGAGTGACAGGGGGGACTATGGCTACACCTTC. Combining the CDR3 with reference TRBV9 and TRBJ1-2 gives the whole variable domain DSGVTQTPKHLITATGQRVTLRCSPRSGDLSVYWYQQSLDQGLQFLIQYYNGEERAKGNILERFSAQQFPDLHSELNLSSLELGDSALYFCASRSDRGDYGYTFGSGTRLTVV.

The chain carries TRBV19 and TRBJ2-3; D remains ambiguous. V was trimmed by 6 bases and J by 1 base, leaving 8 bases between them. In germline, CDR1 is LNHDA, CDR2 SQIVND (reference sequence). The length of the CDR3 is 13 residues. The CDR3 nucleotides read TGTGCCAGTAGCCGACAAGGCACAGATACGCAGTATTTT. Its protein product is CASSRQGTDTQYF.

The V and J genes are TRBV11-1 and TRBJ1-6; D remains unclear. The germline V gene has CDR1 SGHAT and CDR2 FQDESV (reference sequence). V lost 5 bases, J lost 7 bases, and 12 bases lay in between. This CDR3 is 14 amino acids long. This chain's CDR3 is CASSLGALNSPLHF. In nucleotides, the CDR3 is TGTGCCAGCAGCCTCGGCGCGCTCAATTCACCCCTCCACTTT.

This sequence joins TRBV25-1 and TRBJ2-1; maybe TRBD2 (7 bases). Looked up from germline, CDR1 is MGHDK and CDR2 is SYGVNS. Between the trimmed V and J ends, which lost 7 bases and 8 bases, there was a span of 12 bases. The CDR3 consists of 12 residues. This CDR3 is CASKGGSYEQFF. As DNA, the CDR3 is TGTGCCAGCAAGGGGGGGTCGTATGAGCAGTTCTTC. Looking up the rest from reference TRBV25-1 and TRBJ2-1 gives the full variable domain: EADIYQTPRYLVIGTGKKITLECSQTMGHDKMYWYQQDPGMELHLIHYSYGVNSTEKGDLSSESTVSRIRTEHFPLTLESARPSHTSQYLCASKGGSYEQFFGPGTRLTVL.